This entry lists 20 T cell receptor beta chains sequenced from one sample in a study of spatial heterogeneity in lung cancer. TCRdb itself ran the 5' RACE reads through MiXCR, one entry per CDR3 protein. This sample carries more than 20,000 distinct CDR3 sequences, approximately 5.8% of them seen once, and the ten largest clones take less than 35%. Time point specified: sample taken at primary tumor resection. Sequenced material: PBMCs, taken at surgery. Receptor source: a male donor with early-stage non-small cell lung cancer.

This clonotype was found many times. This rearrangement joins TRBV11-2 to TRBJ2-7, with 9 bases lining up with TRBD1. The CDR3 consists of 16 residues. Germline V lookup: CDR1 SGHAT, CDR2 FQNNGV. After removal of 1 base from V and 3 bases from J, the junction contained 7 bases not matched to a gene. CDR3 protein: CASSLGTGGFHYEQYF. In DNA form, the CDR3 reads TGTGCCAGCAGCTTAGGTACAGGGGGCTTCCACTACGAGCAGTACTTC.

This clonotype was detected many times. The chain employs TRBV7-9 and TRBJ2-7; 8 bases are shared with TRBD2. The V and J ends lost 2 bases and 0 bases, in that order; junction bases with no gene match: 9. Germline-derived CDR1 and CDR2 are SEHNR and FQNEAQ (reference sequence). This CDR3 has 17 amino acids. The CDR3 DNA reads TGTGCCAGCAGCTTACTTGGACTAGCTGAAAGCTCCTACGAGCAGTACTTC. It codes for CASSLLGLAESSYEQYF.

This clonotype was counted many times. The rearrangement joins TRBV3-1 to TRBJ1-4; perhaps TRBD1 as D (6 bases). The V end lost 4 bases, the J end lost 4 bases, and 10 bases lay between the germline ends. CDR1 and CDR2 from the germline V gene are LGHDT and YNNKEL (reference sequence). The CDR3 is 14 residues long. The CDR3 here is CASSPGALNEKLFF. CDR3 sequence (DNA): TGTGCCAGCAGCCCAGGGGCCCTTAATGAAAAACTGTTTTTT.

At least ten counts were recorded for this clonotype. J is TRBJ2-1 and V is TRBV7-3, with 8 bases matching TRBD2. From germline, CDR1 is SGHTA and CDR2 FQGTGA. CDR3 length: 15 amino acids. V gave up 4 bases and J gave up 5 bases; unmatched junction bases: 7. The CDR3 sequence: CASSSMAREDNEQFF. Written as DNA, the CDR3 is TGTGCCAGCAGCTCGATGGCGCGGGAGGACAATGAGCAGTTCTTC.

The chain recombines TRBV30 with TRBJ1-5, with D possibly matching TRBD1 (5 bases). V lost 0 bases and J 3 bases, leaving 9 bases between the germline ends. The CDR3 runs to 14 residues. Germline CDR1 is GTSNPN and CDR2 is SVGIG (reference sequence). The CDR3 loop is CAWSVTALNQPQHF. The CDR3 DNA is TGTGCCTGGAGTGTGACAGCTCTCAATCAGCCCCAGCATTTT.

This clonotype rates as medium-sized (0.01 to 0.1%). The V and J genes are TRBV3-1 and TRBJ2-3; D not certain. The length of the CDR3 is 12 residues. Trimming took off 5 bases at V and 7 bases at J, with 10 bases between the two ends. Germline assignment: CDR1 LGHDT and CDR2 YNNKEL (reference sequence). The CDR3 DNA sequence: TGTGCCAGCAGCTACACTATGAATACGCAGTATTTT. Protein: CASSYTMNTQYF.

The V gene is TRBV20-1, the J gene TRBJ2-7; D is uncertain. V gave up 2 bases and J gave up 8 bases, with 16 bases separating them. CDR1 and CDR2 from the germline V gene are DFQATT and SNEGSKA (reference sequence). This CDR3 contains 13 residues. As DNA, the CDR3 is TGCAGTGCTAGAATAATAGGGCCCCCTCAGCAGTACTTC. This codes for CSARIIGPPQQYF.

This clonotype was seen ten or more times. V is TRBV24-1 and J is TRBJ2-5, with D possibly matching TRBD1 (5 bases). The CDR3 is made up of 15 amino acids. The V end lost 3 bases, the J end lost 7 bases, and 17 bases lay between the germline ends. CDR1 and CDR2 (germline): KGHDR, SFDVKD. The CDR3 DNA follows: TGTGCCACCAGTGATATGTTCGACAGTATCGGGACCCAGTACTTC. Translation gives CATSDMFDSIGTQYF.

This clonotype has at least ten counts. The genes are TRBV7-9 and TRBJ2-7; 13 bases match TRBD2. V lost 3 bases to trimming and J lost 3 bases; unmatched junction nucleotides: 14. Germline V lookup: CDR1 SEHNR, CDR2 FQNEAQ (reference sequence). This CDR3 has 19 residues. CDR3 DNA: TGTGCCAGCAGCTTCCCTCCCTCACTAGCGGGAGGGGGGGACTACGAGCAGTACTTC. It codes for CASSFPPSLAGGGDYEQYF.

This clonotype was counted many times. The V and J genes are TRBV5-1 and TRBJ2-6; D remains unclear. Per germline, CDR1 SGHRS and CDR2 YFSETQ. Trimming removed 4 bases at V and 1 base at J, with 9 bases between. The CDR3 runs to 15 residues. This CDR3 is CASSPRSSGANVLTF. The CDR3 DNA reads TGCGCCAGCAGCCCCAGGAGTTCTGGGGCCAACGTCCTGACTTTC.

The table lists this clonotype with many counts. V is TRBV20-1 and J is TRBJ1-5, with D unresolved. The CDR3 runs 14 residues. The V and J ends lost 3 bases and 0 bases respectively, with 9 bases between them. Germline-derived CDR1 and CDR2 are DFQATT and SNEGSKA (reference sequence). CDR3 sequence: CSAREGNSNQPQHF. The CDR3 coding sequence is TGCAGTGCTAGGGAAGGGAATAGCAATCAGCCCCAGCATTTT.

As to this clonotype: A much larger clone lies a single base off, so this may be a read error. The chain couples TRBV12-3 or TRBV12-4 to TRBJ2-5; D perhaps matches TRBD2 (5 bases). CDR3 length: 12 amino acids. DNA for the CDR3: TGTACCAGCAGTTTCGGGGTGGAGACCCAGTACTTC. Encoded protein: CTSSFGVETQYF.

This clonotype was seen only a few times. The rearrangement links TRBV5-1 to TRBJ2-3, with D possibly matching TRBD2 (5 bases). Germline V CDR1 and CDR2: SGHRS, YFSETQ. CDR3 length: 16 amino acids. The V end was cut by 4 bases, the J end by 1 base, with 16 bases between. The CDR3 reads CASSTGGVGGTDTQYF. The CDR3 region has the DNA TGCGCCAGCAGCACGGGTGGTGTCGGGGGCACAGATACGCAGTATTTT. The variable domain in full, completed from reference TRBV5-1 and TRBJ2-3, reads KAGVTQTPRYLIKTRGQQVTLSCSPISGHRSVSWYQQTPGQGLQFLFEYFSETQRNKGNFPGRFSGRQFSNSRSEMNVSTLELGDSALYLCASSTGGVGGTDTQYFGPGTRLTVL.

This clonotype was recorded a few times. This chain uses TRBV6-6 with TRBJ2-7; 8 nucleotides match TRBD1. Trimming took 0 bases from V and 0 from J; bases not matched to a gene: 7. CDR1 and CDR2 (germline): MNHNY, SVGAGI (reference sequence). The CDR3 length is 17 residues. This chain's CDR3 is CASSYSRQGTSSYEQYF. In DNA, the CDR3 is TGTGCCAGCAGTTACTCAAGACAGGGGACGAGCTCCTACGAGCAGTACTTC.

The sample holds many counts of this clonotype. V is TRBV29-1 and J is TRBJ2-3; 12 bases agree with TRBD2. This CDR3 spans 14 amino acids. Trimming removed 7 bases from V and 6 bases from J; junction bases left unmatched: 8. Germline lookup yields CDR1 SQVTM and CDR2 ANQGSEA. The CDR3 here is CSGLLAGGVDTQYF. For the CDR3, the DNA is TGCAGCGGCTTACTAGCGGGGGGCGTGGATACGCAGTATTTT.

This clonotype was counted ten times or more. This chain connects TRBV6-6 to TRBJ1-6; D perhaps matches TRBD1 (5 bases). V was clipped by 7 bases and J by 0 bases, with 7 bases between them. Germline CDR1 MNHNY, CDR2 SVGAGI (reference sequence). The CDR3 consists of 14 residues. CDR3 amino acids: CASTDSSYNSPLHF. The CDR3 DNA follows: TGTGCCAGCACTGACAGCTCCTATAATTCACCCCTCCACTTT.

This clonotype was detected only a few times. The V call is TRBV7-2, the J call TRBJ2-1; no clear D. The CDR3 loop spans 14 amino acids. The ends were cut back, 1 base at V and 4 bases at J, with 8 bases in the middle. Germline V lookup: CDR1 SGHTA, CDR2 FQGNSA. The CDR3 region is CASSLDGFYNEQFF. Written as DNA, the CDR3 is TGTGCCAGCAGCTTAGATGGTTTTTACAATGAGCAGTTCTTC.

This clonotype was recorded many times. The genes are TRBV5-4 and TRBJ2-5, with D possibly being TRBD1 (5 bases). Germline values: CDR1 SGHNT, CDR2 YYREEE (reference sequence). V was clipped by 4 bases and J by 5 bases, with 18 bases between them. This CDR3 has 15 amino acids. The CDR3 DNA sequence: TGTGCCAGCAGCCCCAATGCTCAGGGTGTCGAGACCCAGTACTTC. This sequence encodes CASSPNAQGVETQYF.

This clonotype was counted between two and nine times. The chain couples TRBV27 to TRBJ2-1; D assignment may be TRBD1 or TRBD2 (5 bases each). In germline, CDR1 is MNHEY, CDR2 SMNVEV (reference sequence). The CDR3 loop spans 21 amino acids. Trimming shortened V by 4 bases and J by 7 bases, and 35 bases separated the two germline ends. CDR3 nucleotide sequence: TGTGCCAGCAGTTACCCGTTTCCTCGAACACCAGGGTCCAGAGAGGGGAATGAGCAGTTCTTC. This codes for CASSYPFPRTPGSREGNEQFF.

The CDR3 region has the DNA TGTGCCAGCAGCGGGAGTGGCAGTCAGCCCCAGCATTTT. Encoded protein: CASSGSGSQPQHF. The J gene is TRBJ1-5, the V gene TRBV7-9; unclear D gene. This CDR3 is built from 13 residues. The germline V and J ends were trimmed by 5 bases and 6 bases, with 11 bases remaining between them. Germline values: CDR1 SEHNR, CDR2 FQNEAQ (reference sequence).